This is a list of T cell receptor beta chains from one sample in a study of blood T cell repertoires in COVID-19. Clones were read by immunoSEQ multiplex PCR, and TCRdb kept only the in-frame ones, dropping some. Among roughly 100,000 clones listed, about 86% were seen once. Sequencing was done on a sample of peripheral blood. The receptors were gathered from a man at least 80 years old with acute or convalescent COVID-19. Both conserved end residues are trimmed from each CDR3.

TRBJ1-6	TRBV28	ASSLYLQGASPLH
TRBJ2-5	TRBV2	ASSDGVGAQETQY
TRBJ2-3	TRBV28	ASSLSSGPLTSTDTQY
TRBJ2-3	TRBV5-6	ASSLAWSGTDTQY
TRBJ2-7	TRBV3-1/TRBV3-2	ASSQDHERARY
TRBJ2-1	TRBV19	ASSIVGRDEQF
TRBJ2-7	TRBV28	AASTFSSYEQY
TRBJ1-6	TRBV12-5	ASGSSYNSPLH
TRBJ2-7	TRBV7-9	ASRLGQGNEQY
TRBJ1-2	TRBV28	ASSFGGSPYGYT
TRBJ1-1	TRBV5-5	ASSLVGLRNTEAF
TRBJ1-5	TRBV6-1	ASSESGQGSRQPQH
TRBJ2-3	TRBV5-1	ASRVRGQGPDTQY
TRBJ1-3	TRBV2	ASSLGGTTISSGNTIY
TRBJ1-4	TRBV12-3/TRBV12-4	ASSRNRVKLF
TRBJ2-1	TRBV12-3/TRBV12-4	ASSPDNYNEQF
TRBJ1-2	TRBV2	ASSEQGPVYGYT
TRBJ1-2	TRBV7-2	ASSLEVAELYGYT
TRBJ2-7	TRBV20-1	SASSAGVPSYEQY
TRBJ2-6	TRBV18	ASSNQGLAGANVLT
TRBJ2-1	TRBV7-6	ASSPPPGLAESSYNEQF
TRBJ1-6	TRBV24-1	ATMGQGASSPLHSD